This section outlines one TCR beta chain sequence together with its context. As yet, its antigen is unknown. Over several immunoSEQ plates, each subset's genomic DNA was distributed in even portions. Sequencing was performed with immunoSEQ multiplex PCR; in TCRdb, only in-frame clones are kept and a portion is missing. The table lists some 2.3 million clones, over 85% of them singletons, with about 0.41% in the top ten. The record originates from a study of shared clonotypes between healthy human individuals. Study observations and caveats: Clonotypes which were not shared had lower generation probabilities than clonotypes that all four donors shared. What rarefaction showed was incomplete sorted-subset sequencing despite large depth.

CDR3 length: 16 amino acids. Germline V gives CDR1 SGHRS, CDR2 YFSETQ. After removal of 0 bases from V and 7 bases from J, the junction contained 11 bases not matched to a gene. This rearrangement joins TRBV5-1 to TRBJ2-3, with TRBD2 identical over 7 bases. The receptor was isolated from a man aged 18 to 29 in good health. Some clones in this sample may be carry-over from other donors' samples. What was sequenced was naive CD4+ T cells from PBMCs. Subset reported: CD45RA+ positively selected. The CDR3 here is CASSLVGQGGLNTQYF. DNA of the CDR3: TGCGCCAGCAGCTTGGTTGGGCAGGGAGGGCTAAATACGCAGTATTTT.